Sequencing of this TCR beta chain was carried out in a study of blood T cell repertoires in COVID-19 (dated by TCRdb to 2018 to 2020). With regard to the full study: Samples covering the acute and convalescent phases of COVID-19 were provided by collaborators in the United States, Italy and Spain. The material from the prospective study consisted of cDNA or gDNA derived from T cells, B-cell-depleted T cells, or PBMCs. Deeply sampled blood TCRbeta repertoires from subjects exposed to, actively infected with, or recovered from COVID-19 were included in the dataset. The repertoires were made available in a free public database intended to serve as a resource for research on the immune response to SARS-CoV-2. Samples were obtained from the ongoing ImmuneRACE study (first 160 participants) and from over 1,000 subjects provided by 6 global collaborators. The sample metadata nearly always contained a de-identified subject ID, COVID-19 status, age in years and sex. Where available, HLA class I and class II types were taken from metadata supplied by the sample provider and were not determined by assay-based typing. Findings and caveats that apply to the study as a whole: The quantity of clinical and demographic metadata differed by source and by participant and was supplied without curation.

Samples from volunteer blood donors who had recovered from COVID-19 were contributed by a second Seattle source. Whole blood was collected in K2EDTA tubes by collaborating institutions according to the institutions' own protocols. For TCRbeta analysis, collaborator samples were shipped as frozen whole blood, as isolated PBMCs, or as DNA extracted from either sample type. V and J lose 6 bases and 10 bases, and a span of 18 bases separates them. Measured from the cysteine to the phenylalanine, the CDR3 is 13 residues long. The sequence is cut down to CDR3 DNA, 39 bases in frame from base 1. CDR1 and CDR2, per the germline V gene, are MDHEN and SYDVKM. This clone was found once. What this receptor recognizes is not known. Base qualities are not recorded, but no much larger clone differs from it by a single base. TCRbeta CDR3 regions were amplified from genomic DNA using the immunoSEQ Assay, a bias-controlled multiplex PCR. On the authors' methods: Within the assay, amplification of reference gene primers was used to estimate how many nucleated cells each sample contained. Sequence reads were collapsed and filtered to measure the absolute abundance of every unique TCRbeta CDR3 rearrangement. For each sample, productive Simpson clonality was calculated by taking the square root of Simpson's diversity index across productive rearrangements. As stored in TCRdb, this immuneACCESS dataset retains in-frame rearrangements with V and J assigned. A fraction of the clones does not appear; measured against another copy, unresolved V genes explain less than half of the discrepancy, and the remainder lacks a known reason. Clone size and V and J calls were adopted from that table, with D and trimming inferred from the DNA. This sample holds hundreds of thousands of clones; around 87% were observed only once. The ten most abundant clones make up 6.5% to 9.5% of the sample.

Sequences were obtained from peripheral blood. Recombination linked TRBV28 to TRBJ1-1; matching of 5 bases hints at TRBD1 as the D gene. The source is a woman aged 45-65 years who had recovered from COVID-19. CDR3 sequence: CASSALRGVGAFF. Read as DNA, the sequence is TGTGCCAGCAGCGCTCTAAGGGGCGTAGGAGCTTTCTTT.